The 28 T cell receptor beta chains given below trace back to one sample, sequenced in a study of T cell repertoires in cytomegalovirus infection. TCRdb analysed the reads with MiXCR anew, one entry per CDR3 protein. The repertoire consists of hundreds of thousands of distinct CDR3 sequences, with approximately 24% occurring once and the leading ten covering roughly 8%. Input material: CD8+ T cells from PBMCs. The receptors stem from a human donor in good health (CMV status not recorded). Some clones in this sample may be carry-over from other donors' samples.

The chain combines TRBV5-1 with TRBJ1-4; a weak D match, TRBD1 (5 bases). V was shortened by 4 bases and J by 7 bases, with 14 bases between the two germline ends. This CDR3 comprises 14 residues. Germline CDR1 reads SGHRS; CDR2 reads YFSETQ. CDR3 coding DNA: TGCGCCAGCAGCGAGGAGGGGCCGGGTGAAAAACTGTTTTTT. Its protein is CASSEEGPGEKLFF.

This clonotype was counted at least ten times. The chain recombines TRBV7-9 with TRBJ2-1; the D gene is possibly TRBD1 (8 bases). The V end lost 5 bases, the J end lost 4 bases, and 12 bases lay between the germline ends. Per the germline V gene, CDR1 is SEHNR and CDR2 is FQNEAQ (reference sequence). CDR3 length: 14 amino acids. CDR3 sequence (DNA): TGTGCCAGCAGCGACAGGGGAGGGTACAATGAGCAGTTCTTC. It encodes CASSDRGGYNEQFF.

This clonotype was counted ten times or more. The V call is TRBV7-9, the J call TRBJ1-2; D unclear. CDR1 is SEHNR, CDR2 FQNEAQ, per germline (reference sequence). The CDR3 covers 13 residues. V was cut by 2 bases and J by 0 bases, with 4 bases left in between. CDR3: CASSLKTNYGYTF. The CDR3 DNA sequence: TGTGCCAGCAGCTTAAAAACTAACTATGGCTACACCTTC.

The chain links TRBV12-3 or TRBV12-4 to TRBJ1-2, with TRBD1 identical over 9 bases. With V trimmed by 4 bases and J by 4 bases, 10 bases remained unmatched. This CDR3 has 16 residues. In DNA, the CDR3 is TGTGCCAGCAGTTACTCACACAGGGGGCTTGGCTATGGCTACACCTTC. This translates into CASSYSHRGLGYGYTF.

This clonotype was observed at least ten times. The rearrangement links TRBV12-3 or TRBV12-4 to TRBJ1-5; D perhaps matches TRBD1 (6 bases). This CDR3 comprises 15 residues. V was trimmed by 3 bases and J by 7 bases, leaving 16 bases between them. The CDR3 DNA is TGTGCCAGCAGTTTCGGGACACCTTTGGTACAGCCCCAGCATTTT. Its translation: CASSFGTPLVQPQHF.

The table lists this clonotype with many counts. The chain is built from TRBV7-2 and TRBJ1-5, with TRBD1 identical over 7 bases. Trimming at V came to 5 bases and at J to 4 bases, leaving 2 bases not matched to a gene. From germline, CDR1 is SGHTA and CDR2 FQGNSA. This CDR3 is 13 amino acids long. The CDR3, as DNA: TGTGCCAGCAGCACGGGACAGAATCAGCCCCAGCATTTT. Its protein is CASSTGQNQPQHF.

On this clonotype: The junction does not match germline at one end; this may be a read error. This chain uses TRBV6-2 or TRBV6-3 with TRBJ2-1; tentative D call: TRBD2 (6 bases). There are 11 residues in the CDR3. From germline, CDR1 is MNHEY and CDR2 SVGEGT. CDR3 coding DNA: TGTGCCAGCAGTCACCTCTGGGACTTCATCTTC. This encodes CASSHLWDFIF.

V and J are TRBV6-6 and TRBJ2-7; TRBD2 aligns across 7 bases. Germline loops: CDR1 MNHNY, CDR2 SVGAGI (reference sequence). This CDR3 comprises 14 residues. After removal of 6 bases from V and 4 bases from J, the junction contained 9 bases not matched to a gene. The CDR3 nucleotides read TGTGCCAGCAGACCTCGGGGAGGGGATTACGAGCAGTACGTC. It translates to CASRPRGGDYEQYV.

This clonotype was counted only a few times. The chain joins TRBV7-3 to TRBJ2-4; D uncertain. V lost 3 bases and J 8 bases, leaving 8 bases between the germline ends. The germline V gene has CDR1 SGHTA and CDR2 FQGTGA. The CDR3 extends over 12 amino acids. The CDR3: CASSLDGYIQYF. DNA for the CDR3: TGTGCCAGCAGCTTGGACGGATACATTCAGTACTTC.

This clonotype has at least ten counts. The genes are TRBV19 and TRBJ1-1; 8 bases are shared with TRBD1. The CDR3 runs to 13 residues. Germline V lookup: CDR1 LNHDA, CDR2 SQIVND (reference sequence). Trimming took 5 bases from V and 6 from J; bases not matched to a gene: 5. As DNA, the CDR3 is TGTGCCAGTAGTCCAGGGGGCGGTGCTGAAGCTTTCTTT. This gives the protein CASSPGGGAEAFF.

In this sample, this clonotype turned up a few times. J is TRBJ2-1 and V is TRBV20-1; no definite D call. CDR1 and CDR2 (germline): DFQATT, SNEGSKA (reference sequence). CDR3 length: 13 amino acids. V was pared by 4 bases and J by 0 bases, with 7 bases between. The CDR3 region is CSATWSSYNEQFF. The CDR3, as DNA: TGCAGTGCTACCTGGAGCTCCTACAATGAGCAGTTCTTC.

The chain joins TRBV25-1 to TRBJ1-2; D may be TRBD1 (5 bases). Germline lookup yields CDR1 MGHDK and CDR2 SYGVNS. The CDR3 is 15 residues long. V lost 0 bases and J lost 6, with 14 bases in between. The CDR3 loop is CASSEYFDRSDGYTF. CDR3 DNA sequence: TGTGCCAGCAGTGAATATTTTGACAGATCTGATGGCTACACCTTC.

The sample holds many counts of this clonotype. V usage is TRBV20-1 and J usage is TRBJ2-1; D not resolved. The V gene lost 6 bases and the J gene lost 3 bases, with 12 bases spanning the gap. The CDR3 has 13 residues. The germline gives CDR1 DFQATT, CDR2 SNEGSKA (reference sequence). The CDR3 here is CSAPRTFYNEQFF. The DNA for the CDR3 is TGCAGTGCCCCGCGGACCTTCTACAATGAGCAGTTCTTC.

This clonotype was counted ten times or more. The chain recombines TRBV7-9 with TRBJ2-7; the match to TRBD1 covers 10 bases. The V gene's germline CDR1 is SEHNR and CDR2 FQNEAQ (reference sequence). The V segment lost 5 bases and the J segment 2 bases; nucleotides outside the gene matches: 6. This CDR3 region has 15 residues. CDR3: CASSARDRGPYEQYF. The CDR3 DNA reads TGTGCCAGCAGCGCCCGGGACAGGGGCCCCTACGAGCAGTACTTC. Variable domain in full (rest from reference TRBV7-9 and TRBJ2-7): DTGVSQNPRHKITKRGQNVTFRCDPISEHNRLYWYRQTLGQGPEFLTYFQNEAQLEKSRLLSDRFSAERPKGSFSTLEIQRTEQGDSAMYLCASSARDRGPYEQYFGPGTRLTVT.

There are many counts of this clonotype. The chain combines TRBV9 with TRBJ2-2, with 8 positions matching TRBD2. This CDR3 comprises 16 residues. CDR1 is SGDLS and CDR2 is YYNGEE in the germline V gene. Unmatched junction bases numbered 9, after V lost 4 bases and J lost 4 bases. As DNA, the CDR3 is TGTGCCAGCAGCCTGACTAGCGCCCAGGGCACCGGGGAGCTGTTTTTT. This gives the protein CASSLTSAQGTGELFF.

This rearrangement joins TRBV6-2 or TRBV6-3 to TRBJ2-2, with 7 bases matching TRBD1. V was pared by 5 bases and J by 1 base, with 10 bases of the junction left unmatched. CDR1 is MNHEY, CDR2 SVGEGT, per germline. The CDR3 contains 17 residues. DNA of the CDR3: TGTGCCAGCAGTCTTACCGGGACAGCCATGAACACCGGGGAGCTGTTTTTT. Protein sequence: CASSLTGTAMNTGELFF.

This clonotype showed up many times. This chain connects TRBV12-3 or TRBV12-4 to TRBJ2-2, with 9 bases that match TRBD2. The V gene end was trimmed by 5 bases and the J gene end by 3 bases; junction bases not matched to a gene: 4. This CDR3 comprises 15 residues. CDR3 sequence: CASSTRLADTGELFF. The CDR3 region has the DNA TGTGCCAGCAGTACCCGACTAGCGGACACCGGGGAGCTGTTTTTT.

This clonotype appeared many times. For the CDR3, the DNA is TGTGCCAGCAGTTTACAAGGACGGAACTACAATGAGCAGTTCTTC. Its protein product is CASSLQGRNYNEQFF. This sequence joins TRBV6-5 and TRBJ2-1; D is unclear. CDR3 length: 15 amino acids. Germline V gene data show CDR1 as MNHEY and CDR2 as SVGAGI. Trimming removed 4 bases from V and 3 bases from J, with 13 bases in between.

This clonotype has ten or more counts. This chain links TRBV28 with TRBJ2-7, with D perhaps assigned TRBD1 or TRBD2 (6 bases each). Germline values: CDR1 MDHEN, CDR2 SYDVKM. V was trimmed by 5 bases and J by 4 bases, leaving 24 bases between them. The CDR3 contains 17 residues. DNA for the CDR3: TGTGCCAGCAGTCCCCCCCCCGGGGGCATGAAAGTATACGAGCAGTACGTC. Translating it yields CASSPPPGGMKVYEQYV.

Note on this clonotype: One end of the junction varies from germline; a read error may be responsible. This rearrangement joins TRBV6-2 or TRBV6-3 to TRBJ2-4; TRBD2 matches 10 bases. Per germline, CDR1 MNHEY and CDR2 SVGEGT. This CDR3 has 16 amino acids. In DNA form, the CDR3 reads TGTACCAGCAGTTATTCCCCAGCGGGGGGGCTGGACATTCAGTACTTC. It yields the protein CTSSYSPAGGLDIQYF.

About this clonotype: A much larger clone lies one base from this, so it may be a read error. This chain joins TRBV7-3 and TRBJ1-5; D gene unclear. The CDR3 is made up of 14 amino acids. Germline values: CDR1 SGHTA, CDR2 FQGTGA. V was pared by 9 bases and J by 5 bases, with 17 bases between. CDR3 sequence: CARRRTGSDQPQHF. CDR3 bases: TGTGCCAGGAGACGGACTGGATCCGATCAGCCCCAGCATTTT.

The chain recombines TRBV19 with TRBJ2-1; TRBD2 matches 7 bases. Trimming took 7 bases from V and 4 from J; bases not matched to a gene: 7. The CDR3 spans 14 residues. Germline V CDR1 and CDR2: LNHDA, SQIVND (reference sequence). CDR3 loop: CASMQGGEYNEQFF. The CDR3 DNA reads TGTGCCAGTATGCAGGGAGGGGAGTACAATGAGCAGTTCTTC.

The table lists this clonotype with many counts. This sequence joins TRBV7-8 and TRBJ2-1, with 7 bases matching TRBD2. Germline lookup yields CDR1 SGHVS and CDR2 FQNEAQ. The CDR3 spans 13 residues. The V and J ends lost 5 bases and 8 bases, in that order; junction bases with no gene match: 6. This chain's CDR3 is CASSPSGLHEQFF. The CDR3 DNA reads TGTGCCAGCAGCCCCTCGGGACTACATGAGCAGTTCTTC.

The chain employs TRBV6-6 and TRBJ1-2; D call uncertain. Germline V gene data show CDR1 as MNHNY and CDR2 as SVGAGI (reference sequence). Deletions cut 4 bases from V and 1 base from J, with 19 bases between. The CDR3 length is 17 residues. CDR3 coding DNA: TGTGCCAGCAGTTGGGCCACATTCGAGGGTGGTAACTATGGCTACACCTTC. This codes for CASSWATFEGGNYGYTF.

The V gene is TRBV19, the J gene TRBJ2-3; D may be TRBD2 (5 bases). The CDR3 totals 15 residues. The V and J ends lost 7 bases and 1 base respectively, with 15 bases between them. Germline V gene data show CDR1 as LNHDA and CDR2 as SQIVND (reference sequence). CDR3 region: CASTPAGRRTDTQYF. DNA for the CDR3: TGTGCCAGTACCCCGGCGGGCAGGCGCACAGATACGCAGTATTTT.

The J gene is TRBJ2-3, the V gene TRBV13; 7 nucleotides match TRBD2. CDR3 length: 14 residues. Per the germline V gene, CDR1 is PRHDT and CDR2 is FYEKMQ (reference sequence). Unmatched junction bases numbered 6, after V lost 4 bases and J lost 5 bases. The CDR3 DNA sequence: TGTGCCAGCAGCTCTGCGGGGGAGCAAGATACGCAGTATTTT. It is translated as CASSSAGEQDTQYF.

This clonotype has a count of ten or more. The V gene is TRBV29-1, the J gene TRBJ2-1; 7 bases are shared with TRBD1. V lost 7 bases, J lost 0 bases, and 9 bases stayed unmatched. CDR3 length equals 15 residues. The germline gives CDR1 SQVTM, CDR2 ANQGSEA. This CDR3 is CSGEQGLSSYNEQFF. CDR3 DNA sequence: TGCAGCGGGGAACAGGGGCTTAGCTCCTACAATGAGCAGTTCTTC.

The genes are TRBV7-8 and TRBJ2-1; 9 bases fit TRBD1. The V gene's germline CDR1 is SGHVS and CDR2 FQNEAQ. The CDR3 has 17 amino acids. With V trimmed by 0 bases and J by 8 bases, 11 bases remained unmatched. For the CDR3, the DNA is TGTGCCAGCAGCTTAGCTGGGGGACAGGGTCCGATGGATGAGCAGTTCTTC. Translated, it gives CASSLAGGQGPMDEQFF.